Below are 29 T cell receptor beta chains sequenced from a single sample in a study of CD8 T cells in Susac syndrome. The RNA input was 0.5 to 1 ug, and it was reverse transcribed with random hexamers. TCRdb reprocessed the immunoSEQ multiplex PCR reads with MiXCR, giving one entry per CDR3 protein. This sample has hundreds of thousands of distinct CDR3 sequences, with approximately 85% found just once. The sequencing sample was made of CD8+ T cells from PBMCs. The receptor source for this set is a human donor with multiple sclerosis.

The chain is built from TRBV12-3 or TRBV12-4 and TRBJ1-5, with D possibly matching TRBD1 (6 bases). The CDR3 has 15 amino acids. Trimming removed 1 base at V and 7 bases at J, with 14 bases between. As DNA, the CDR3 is TGTGCCAGCAGTTTAGGTCGTAGGGGGGTACAGCCCCAGCATTTT. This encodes CASSLGRRGVQPQHF.

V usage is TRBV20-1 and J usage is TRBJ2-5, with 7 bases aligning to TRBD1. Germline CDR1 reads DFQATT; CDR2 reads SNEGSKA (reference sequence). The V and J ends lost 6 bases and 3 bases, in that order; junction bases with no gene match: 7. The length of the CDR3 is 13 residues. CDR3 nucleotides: TGCAGTGCCTGGACAGGTTTTAAAGAGACCCAGTACTTC. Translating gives CSAWTGFKETQYF.

DNA for the CDR3: TGTGCCAGCAGTTTTCCCGACGAGCAGTACTTC. Residues: CASSFPDEQYF. V is TRBV28 and J is TRBJ2-7; D uncertain. V was pared by 3 bases and J by 5 bases, with 5 bases between. The CDR3 covers 11 residues. Germline loops: CDR1 MDHEN, CDR2 SYDVKM.

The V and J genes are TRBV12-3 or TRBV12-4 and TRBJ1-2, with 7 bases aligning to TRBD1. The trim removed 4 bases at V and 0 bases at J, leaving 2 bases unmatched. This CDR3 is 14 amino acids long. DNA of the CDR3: TGTGCCAGCAGTTCCGGACAGGCTAACTATGGCTACACCTTC. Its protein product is CASSSGQANYGYTF.

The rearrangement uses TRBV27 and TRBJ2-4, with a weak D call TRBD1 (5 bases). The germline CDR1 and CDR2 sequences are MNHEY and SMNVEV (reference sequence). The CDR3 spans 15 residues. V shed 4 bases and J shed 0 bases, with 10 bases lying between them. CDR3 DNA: TGTGCCAGCAGTTCGCGACAGTTAGCCAAAAACATTCAGTACTTC. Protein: CASSSRQLAKNIQYF.

The CDR3: CASSLGTTNTGELFF. As DNA, the CDR3 is TGTGCCAGCAGTTTAGGGACTACGAACACCGGGGAGCTGTTTTTT. J is TRBJ2-2 and V is TRBV27; 7 nucleotides line up with TRBD2. Trimming took 2 bases from V and 0 from J; bases not matched to a gene: 0. The CDR3 has 15 amino acids. Germline V CDR1 and CDR2: MNHEY, SMNVEV (reference sequence).

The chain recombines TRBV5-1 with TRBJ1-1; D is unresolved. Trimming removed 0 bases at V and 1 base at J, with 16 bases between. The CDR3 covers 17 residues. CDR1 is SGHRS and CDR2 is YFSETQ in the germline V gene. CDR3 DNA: TGCGCCAGCAGCTTGGTCAAGGTAGAGGAGAAGAACACTGAAGCTTTCTTT. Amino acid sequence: CASSLVKVEEKNTEAFF.

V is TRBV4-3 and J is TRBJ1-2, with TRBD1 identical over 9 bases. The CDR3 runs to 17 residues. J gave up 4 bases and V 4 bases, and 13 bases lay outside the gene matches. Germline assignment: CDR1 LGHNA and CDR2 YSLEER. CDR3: CASSRSRRDRVCYGYTF. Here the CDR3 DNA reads TGCGCCAGCAGCCGCTCCAGGCGGGACAGGGTCTGCTATGGCTACACCTTC.

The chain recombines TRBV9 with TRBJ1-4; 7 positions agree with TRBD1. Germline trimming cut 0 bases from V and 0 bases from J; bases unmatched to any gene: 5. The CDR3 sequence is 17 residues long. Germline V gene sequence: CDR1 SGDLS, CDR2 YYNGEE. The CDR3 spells CASSVGTGYATNEKLFF. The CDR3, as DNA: TGTGCCAGCAGCGTAGGGACAGGTTATGCAACTAATGAAAAACTGTTTTTT.

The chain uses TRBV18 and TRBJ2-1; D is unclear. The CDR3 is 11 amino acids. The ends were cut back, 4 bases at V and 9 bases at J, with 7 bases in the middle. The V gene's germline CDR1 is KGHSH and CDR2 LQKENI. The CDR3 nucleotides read TGTGCCAGCTCACGTACACGTGAGCAGTTCTTC. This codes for CASSRTREQFF.

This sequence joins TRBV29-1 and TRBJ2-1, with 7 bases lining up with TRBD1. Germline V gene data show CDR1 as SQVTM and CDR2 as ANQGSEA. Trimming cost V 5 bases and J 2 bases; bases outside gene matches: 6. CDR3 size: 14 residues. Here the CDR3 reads CSVRSGQTYNEQFF. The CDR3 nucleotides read TGCAGCGTTCGATCGGGACAGACCTACAATGAGCAGTTCTTC.

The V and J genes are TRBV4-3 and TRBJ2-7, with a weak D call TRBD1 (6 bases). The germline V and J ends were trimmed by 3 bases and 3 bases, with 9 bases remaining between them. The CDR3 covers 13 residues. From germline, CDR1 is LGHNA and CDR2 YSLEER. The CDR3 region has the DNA TGCGCCAGCAGCCAGACAGGCTACTACGAGCAGTACTTC. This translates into CASSQTGYYEQYF.

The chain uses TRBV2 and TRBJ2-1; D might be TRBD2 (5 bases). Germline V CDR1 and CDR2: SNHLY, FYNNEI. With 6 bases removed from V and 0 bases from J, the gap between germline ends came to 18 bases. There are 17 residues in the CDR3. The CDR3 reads CASRLGIAESSYNEQFF. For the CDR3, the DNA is TGTGCCAGCAGGCTCGGGATAGCCGAAAGCTCCTACAATGAGCAGTTCTTC.

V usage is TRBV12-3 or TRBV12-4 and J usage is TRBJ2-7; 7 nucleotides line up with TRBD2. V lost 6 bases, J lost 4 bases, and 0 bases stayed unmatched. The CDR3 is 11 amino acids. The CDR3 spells CASRRGYEQYF. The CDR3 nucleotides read TGTGCCAGCAGGCGGGGGTACGAGCAGTACTTC.

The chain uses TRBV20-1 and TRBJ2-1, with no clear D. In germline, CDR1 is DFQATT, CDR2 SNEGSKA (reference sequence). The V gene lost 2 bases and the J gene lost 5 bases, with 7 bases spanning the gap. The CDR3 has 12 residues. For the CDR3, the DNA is TGCAGTGCTAGAACCGTCCACAATGAGCAGTTCTTC. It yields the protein CSARTVHNEQFF.

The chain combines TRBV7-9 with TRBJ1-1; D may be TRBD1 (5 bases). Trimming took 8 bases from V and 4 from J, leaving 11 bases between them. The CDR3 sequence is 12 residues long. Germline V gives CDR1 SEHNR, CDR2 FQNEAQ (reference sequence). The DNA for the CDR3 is TGTGCCAGCGGGGGGAGGAGCACTGAAGCTTTCTTT. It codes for CASGGRSTEAFF. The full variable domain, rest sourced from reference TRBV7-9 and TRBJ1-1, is DTGVSQNPRHKITKRGQNVTFRCDPISEHNRLYWYRQTLGQGPEFLTYFQNEAQLEKSRLLSDRFSAERPKGSFSTLEIQRTEQGDSAMYLCASGGRSTEAFFGQGTRLTVV.

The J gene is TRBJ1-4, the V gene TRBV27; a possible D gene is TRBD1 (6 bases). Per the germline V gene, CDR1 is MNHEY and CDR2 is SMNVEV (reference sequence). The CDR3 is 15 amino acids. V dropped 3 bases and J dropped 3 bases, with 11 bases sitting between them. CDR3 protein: CASSFHRDPNEKLFF. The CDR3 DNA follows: TGTGCCAGCAGTTTCCACAGGGATCCTAATGAAAAACTGTTTTTT.

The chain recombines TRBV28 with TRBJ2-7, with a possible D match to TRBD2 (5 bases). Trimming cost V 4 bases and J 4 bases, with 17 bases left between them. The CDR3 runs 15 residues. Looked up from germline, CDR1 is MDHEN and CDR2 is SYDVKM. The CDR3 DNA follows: TGTGCCAGCAGTTCACCACGGGAAGTGCCGTACGAGCAGTACTTC. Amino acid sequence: CASSSPREVPYEQYF.

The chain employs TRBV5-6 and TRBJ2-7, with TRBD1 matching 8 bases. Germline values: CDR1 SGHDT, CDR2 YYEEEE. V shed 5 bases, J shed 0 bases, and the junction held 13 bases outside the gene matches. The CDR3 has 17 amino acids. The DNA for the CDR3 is TGTGCCAGCAGTTCGACAGGGGCCCTATCACTCTCCTACGAGCAGTACTTC. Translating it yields CASSSTGALSLSYEQYF.

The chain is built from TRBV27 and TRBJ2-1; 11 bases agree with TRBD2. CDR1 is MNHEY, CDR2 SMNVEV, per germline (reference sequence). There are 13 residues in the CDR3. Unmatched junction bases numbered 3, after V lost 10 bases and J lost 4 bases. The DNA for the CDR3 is TGTGCCACCAGACTAGCGGGATACAATGAGCAGTTCTTC. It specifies CATRLAGYNEQFF.

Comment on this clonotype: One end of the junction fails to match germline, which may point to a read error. The CDR3 here is CAIKFEAKETQHF. The CDR3 nucleotides read TGTGCCATTAAGTTCGAGGCCAAAGAGACCCAGCACTTC. The genes are TRBV3-1 and TRBJ2-5, with D unclear. The CDR3 contains 13 residues. The germline V gene has CDR1 LGHDT and CDR2 YNNKEL (reference sequence).

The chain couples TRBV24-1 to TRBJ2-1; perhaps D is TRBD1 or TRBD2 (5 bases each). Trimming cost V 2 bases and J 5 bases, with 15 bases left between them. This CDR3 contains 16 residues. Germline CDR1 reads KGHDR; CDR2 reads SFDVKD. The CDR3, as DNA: TGTGCCACCAGTGATTGGACACCGGGACCTGACAATGAGCAGTTCTTC. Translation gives CATSDWTPGPDNEQFF.

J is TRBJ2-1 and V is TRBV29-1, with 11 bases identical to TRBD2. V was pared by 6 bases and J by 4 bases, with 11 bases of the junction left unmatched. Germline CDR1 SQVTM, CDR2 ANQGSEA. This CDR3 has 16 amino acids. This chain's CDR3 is CSVTGASGRIYNEQFF. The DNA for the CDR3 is TGCAGCGTGACAGGGGCTAGCGGGAGGATTTACAATGAGCAGTTCTTC.

The CDR3 protein is CASTSRLAGEETQYF. The CDR3 DNA follows: TGTGCCAGCACCTCCCGACTAGCGGGAGAAGAGACCCAGTACTTC. The rearrangement joins TRBV13 to TRBJ2-5; 12 bases are a match to TRBD2. With 7 bases clipped from V and 3 bases from J, the junction kept 6 bases outside the gene matches. The CDR3 is made up of 15 amino acids. Germline lookup yields CDR1 PRHDT and CDR2 FYEKMQ (reference sequence).

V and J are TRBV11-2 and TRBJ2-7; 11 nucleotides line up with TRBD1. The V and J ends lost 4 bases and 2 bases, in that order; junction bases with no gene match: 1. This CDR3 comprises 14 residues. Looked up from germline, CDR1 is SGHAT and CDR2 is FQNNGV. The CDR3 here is CASSWDRGAYEQYF. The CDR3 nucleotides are TGTGCCAGCAGCTGGGACAGGGGGGCCTACGAGCAGTACTTC.

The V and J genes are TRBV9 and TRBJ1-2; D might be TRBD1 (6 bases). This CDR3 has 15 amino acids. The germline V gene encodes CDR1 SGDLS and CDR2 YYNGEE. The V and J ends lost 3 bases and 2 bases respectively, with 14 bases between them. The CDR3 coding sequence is TGTGCCAGCAGCGGATCAGGGGTTATGAACTATGGCTACACCTTC. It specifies CASSGSGVMNYGYTF.

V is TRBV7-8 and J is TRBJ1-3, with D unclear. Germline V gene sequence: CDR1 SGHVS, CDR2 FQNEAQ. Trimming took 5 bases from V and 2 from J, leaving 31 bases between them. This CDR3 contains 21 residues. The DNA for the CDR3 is TGTGCCAGCAGCCCTATACCTCAGACGGGCTTCGAGGGTGATGCTGGAAACACCATATATTTT. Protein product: CASSPIPQTGFEGDAGNTIYF.

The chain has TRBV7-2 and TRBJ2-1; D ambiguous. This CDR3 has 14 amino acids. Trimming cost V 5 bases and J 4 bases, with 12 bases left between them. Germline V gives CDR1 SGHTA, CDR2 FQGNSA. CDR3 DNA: TGTGCCAGCAGCCCTACCCCGGCGTACAATGAGCAGTTCTTC. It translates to CASSPTPAYNEQFF. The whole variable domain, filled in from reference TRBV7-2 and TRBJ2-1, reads GAGVSQSPSNKVTEKGKDVELRCDPISGHTALYWYRQSLGQGLEFLIYFQGNSAPDKSGLPSDRFSAERTGGSVSTLTIQRTQQEDSAVYLCASSPTPAYNEQFFGPGTRLTVL.

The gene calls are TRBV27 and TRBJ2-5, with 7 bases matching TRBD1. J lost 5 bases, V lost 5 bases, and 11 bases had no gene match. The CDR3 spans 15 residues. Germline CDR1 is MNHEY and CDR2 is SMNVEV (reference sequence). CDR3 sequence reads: CASSRKRDRGETQYF. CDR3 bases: TGTGCCAGCAGTAGGAAGAGGGACAGAGGGGAGACCCAGTACTTC.